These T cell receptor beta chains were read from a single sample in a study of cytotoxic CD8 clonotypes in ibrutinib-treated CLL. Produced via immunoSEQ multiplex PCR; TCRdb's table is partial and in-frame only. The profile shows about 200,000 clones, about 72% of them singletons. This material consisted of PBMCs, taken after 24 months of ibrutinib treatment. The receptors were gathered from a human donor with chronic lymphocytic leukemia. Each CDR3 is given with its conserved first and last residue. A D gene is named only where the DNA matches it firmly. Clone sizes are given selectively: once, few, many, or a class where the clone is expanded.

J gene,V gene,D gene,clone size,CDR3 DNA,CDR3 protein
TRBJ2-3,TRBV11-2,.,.,TGTGCCAGCAGCTCCGGGACTGATACGCAGTATTTT,CASSSGTDTQYF
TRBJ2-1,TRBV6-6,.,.,TGTGCCAGCAGCCGATCCAGGCATGAGCAGTTCTTC,CASSRSRHEQFF
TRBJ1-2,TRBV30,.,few,TGTGCCTGGAGTGTAGGGGGATCTGGCTACACCTTC,CAWSVGGSGYTF
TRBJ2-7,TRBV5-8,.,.,TGTGCCAGCAGCTTGGGGGCTCCAGCCGGGGCCTACGAGCAGTACTTC,CASSLGAPAGAYEQYF
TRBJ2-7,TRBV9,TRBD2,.,TGTGCCAGCAGCGTAGGACTAGCGGAAGGCCGGTACGAGCAGTACTTC,CASSVGLAEGRYEQYF
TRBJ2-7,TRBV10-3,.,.,TGTGCCATCAGTGAGGCCGGGGGTTACGAGCAGTACTTC,CAISEAGGYEQYF
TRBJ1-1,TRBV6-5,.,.,TGTGCCAGCAGTTACGCCGGGCACACTGAAGCTTTCTTT,CASSYAGHTEAFF
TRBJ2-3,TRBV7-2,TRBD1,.,TGTGCCAGCAGCTTATTAGGACAGGGGATAGATACGCAGTATTTT,CASSLLGQGIDTQYF
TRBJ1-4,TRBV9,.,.,TGTGCCAGCAGCGTAGCAATAGGGGCTAATGAAAAACTGTTTTTT,CASSVAIGANEKLFF
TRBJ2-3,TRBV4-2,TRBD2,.,TGTGCCAGCAGCCAAGACCCCGGGACTAGCAACGTCGATACGCAGTATTTT,CASSQDPGTSNVDTQYF
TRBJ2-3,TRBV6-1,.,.,TGTGCCAGCAGTGAAACCAGAAGCGGGCACACAGATACGCAGTATTTT,CASSETRSGHTDTQYF
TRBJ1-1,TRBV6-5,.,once,TGTGCCAGCAGTTACGAAATAGGGCCCCACACTGAAGCTTTCTTT,CASSYEIGPHTEAFF
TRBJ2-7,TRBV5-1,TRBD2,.,TGCGCCAGCAGCTTGAGCGGGAGGCCCTCCTACGAGCAGTACTTC,CASSLSGRPSYEQYF
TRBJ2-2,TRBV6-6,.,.,TGTGCCAGCAGTGGTTCCGGGACATCTTTCACCGGGGAGCTGTTTTTT,CASSGSGTSFTGELFF
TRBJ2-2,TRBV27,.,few,TGTGCCAGCACCCCTAACACCGGGGAGCTGTTTTTT,CASTPNTGELFF
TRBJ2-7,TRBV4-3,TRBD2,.,TGCGCCAGCAGCCAAGTTGCGGGAGAAGGCTACGAGCAGTACTTC,CASSQVAGEGYEQYF
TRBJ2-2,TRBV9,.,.,TGTGCCAGCAGCGCTATCTTTGGGACCGGGGAGCTGTTTTTT,CASSAIFGTGELFF
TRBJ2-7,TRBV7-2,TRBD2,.,TGTGCCAGCAGACGACTAGCGGGAGGTTACGAGCAGTACTTC,CASRRLAGGYEQYF
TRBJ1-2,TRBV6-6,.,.,TGTGCCAGCAGTTACGGTCCCCGTTCCTATGGCTACACCTTC,CASSYGPRSYGYTF
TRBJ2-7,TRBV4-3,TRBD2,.,TGCGCCAGCAGCCAAGACGCGGGAGGGCTTTACGAGCAGTACTTC,CASSQDAGGLYEQYF
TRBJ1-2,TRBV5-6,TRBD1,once,TGTGCCAGCAGCTTGGGACAGGGTATCTTCGGCTACACCTTC,CASSLGQGIFGYTF
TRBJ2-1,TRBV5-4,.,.,TGTGCCAGCAGCTTCGGCGGGACCTCCCGCGTCTCCTACAATGAGCAGTTCTTC,CASSFGGTSRVSYNEQFF
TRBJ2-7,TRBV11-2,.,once,TGTGCCAGCAGCCCTCCGGACTACCTCGAGCAGTACTTC,CASSPPDYLEQYF
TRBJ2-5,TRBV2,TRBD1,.,TGTGCCAGCAACTCAGACAGGGGGCTGGAGACCCAGTACTTC,CASNSDRGLETQYF
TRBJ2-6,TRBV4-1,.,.,TGCGCCAGCAGCCAAGATGTGGGTAGCGAATCTGGGGCCAACGTCCTGACTTTC,CASSQDVGSESGANVLTF
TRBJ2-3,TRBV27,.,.,TGTGCCAGTCGACAGAGCACAGATACGCAGTATTTT,CASRQSTDTQYF
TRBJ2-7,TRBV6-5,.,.,TGTGCCAGCAGTTCGCCGCGGTACAGCTCCTACGAGCAGTACTTC,CASSSPRYSSYEQYF
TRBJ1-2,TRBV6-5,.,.,TGTGCCAGCAGTTACTCGGAGGGAAGCGGCTACACCTTC,CASSYSEGSGYTF
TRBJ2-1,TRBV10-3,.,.,TGTGCCATCAGTGCCTCGCTAGTCTTTTCCTACAATGAGCAGTTCTTC,CAISASLVFSYNEQFF
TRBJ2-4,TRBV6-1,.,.,TGTGCCAGCAGTGAAGCGTCCCGGACACTAAACATTCAGTACTTC,CASSEASRTLNIQYF
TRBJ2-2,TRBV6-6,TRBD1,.,TGTGCCAGCGGAAGGACAGGGCACACCGGGGAGCTGTTTTTT,CASGRTGHTGELFF
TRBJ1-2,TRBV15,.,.,TGTGCCACCAGCAGAGAGGGGAGGAAGGGAGACGGCTATGGCTACACCTTC,CATSREGRKGDGYGYTF
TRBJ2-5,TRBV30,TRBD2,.,TGTGCCTGGAGGGGAAGGACTAGCGGGAGTGAGACCCAGTACTTC,CAWRGRTSGSETQYF
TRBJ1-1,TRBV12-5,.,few,TGTGCTAGTGGTTTGGTAAAGGCTGAGAACACTGAAGCTTTCTTT,CASGLVKAENTEAFF
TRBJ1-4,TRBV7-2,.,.,TGTGCCAGCAGCCCGAGGACGCGTAGTGAACAACTGTTTTTT,CASSPRTRSEQLFF
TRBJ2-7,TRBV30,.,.,TGTGCCTGGAGTCCCGGGTTGTCCACCTACGAGCAGTACTTC,CAWSPGLSTYEQYF
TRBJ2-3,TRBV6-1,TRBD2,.,TGTGCCAGCACCGGACTAGCGGGGAGCACAGATACGCAGTATTTT,CASTGLAGSTDTQYF